The rows below give T cell receptor beta chains drawn from one sample of a study of cytomegalovirus exposure and HLA in healthy donors. Only in-frame clones appear in the TCRdb table, and some are missing; sequencing was by immunoSEQ multiplex PCR. The sample holds fewer than 200,000 clones, around 80% seen once. Sequenced: PBMCs. These receptor sequences come from a female donor in good health and CMV-seronegative. The conserved cysteine and the conserved F or W are not part of the CDR3 here. The order of the fields is CDR3 protein, J gene, V gene.

ASATGGYEQY,TRBJ2-7,TRBV7-3
AWSGPWGAEAF,TRBJ1-1,TRBV30
ASSVMGGYNEQF,TRBJ2-1,TRBV9
ASHRERSREAF,TRBJ1-1,TRBV28
ASSQPGHTNEKLF,TRBJ1-4,TRBV4-3
ASSIPNHGEKLF,TRBJ1-4,TRBV19
ASSYSRAIHQPQH,TRBJ1-5,TRBV6-5
ASSPIRGGVQPQH,TRBJ1-5,TRBV7-9
ASSSSLTVYNSPLH,TRBJ1-6,TRBV5-1
ASSLGAGVTYEQY,TRBJ2-7,TRBV7-2
ASSRDYQTYEQY,TRBJ2-7,TRBV9
ASMGLAGVGELF,TRBJ2-2,TRBV5-1
ASSATTSGEAEQY,TRBJ2-7,TRBV11-2
ASSAGAGVNEQF,TRBJ2-1,TRBV2
ASSPGASSGNTIY,TRBJ1-3,TRBV6-5
ASSQVGSREGGYT,TRBJ1-2,TRBV4-1
ASSPTGTSFYEQY,TRBJ2-7,TRBV7-9